This T cell receptor (beta chain) was retrieved from a study of patients and donors after allogeneic stem cell transplantation. Each CDR3 protein gets one entry after TCRdb re-called the RT-PCR reads with MiXCR. The table records more than 850,000 distinct CDR3 sequences, 15% to 20% of them present only once. V lost 2 bases, J lost 13 bases, and 11 bases lay in between. This CDR3 region has 12 residues. The chain uses TRBV12-3 or TRBV12-4 and TRBJ1-4; D unclear. The sequence derives from a human donor who was either an allogeneic HSCT recipient or a stem cell or donor lymphocyte infusion donor (not recorded which). It is not recorded whose cells these are; they may come from a transplant donor. The sample was blood, either unsorted or a sorted T cell fraction (not recorded which). In DNA form, the CDR3 reads TGTGCCAGCAGTTTATTTGAACGGCGACTGTTTTTT. The encoded protein is CASSLFERRLFF.